This T cell receptor beta chain was sequenced for a study of blood T cell repertoires in COVID-19. At the level of the study: Some COVID-19 samples were acute and others convalescent; all came from the United States, Italy and Spain. Sample material is recorded as cDNA or gDNA derived from T cells, B-cell-depleted T cells, or PBMCs.

CDR3 length: 13 amino acids. Per the authors' pipeline: Nucleated cell counts were estimated from reference gene primer amplification. Using immunoSEQ multiplex PCR, the repertoire was profiled, and TCRdb retains in-frame clones only, with some absent. The V and J calls and clone size are taken from that table; D and trimming were inferred from the DNA. Seen here are 200,000 to 250,000 clones, about 86% observed once, and the top ten hold roughly 10%. This receptor was identified in an elderly man with acute or convalescent COVID-19. This chain joins TRBV21-1 and TRBJ2-7; TRBD1, the table's D call, lacks a check against the DNA. TRBV21-1 is labeled a pseudogene. Source material: peripheral blood. The CDR3, as DNA: TGTGCCAGCAGCAAAGACAGGGTTGGCGAGCAGTACTTC. Protein sequence: CASSKDRVGEQYF.